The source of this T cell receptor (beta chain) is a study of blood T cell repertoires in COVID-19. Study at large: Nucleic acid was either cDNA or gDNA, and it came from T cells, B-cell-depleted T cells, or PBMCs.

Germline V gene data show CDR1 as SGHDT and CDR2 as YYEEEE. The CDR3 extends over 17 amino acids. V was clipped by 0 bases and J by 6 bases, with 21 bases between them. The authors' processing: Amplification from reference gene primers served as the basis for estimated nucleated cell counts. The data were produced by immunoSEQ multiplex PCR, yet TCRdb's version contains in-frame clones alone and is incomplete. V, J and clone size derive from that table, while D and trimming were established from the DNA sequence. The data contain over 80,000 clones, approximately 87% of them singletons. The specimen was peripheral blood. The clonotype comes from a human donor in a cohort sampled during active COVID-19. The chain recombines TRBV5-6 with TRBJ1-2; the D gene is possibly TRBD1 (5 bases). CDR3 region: CASSLVGVEGRGDGYTF. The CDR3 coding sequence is TGTGCCAGCAGCTTGGTGGGGGTGGAGGGAAGAGGCGATGGCTACACCTTC. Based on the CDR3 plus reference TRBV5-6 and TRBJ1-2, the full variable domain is DAGVTQSPTHLIKTRGQQVTLRCSPKSGHDTVSWYQQALGQGPQFIFQYYEEEERQRGNFPDRFSGHQFPNYSSELNVNALLLGDSALYLCASSLVGVEGRGDGYTFGSGTRLTVV.